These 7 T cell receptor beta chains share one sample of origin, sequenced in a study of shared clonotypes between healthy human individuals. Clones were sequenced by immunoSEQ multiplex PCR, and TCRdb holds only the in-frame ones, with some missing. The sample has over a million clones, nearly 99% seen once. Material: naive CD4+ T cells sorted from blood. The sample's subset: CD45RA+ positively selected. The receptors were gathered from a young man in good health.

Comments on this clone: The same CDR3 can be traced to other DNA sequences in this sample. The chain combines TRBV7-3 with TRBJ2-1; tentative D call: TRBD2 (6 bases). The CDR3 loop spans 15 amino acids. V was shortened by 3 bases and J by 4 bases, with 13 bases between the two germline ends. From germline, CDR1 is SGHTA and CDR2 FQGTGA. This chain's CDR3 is CASSFGLALYNEQFF. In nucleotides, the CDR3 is TGTGCCAGCAGCTTTGGGCTAGCGCTATACAATGAGCAGTTCTTC.

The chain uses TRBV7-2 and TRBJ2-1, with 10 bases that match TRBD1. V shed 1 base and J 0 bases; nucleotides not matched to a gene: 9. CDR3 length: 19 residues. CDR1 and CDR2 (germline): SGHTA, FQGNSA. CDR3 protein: CASSLVGTGDLGSYNEQFF. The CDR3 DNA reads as TGTGCCAGCAGCTTAGTCGGGACAGGGGATTTGGGCTCCTACAATGAGCAGTTCTTC.

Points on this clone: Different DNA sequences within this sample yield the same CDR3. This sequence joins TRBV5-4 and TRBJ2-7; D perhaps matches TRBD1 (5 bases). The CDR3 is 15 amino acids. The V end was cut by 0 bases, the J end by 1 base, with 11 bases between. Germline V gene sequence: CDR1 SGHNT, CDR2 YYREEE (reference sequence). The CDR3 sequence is CASSLEGPRSYEQYF. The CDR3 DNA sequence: TGTGCCAGCAGCTTGGAGGGGCCAAGGTCCTACGAGCAGTACTTC.

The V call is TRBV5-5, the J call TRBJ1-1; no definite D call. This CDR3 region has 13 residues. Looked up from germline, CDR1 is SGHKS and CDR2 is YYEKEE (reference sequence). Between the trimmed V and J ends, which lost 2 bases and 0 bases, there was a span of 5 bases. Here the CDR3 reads CASSLFLNTEAFF. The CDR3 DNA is TGTGCCAGCAGCTTATTCTTGAACACTGAAGCTTTCTTT.

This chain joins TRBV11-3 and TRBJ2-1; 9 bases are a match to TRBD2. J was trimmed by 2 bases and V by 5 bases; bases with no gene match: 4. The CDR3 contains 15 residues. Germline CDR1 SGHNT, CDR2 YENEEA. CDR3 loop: CASSPSGRPYNEQFF. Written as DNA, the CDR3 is TGTGCCAGCAGCCCAAGCGGGAGGCCCTACAATGAGCAGTTCTTC.

CDR3 nucleotides: TGTGCCAGCTCACCCCGAGGCGGGGATGAAAAACTGTTTTTT. Translation gives CASSPRGGDEKLFF. This sequence joins TRBV18 and TRBJ1-4; D gene unclear. Germline V CDR1 and CDR2: KGHSH, LQKENI. The CDR3 loop spans 14 amino acids. V lost 3 bases and J 6 bases, leaving 11 bases between the germline ends.

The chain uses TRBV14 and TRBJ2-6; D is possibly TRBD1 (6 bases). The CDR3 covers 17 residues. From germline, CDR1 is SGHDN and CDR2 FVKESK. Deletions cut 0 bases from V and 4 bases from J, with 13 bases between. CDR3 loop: CASSQDLPGVGANVLTF. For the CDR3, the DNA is TGTGCCAGCAGCCAAGATCTACCAGGGGTAGGGGCCAACGTCCTGACTTTC.